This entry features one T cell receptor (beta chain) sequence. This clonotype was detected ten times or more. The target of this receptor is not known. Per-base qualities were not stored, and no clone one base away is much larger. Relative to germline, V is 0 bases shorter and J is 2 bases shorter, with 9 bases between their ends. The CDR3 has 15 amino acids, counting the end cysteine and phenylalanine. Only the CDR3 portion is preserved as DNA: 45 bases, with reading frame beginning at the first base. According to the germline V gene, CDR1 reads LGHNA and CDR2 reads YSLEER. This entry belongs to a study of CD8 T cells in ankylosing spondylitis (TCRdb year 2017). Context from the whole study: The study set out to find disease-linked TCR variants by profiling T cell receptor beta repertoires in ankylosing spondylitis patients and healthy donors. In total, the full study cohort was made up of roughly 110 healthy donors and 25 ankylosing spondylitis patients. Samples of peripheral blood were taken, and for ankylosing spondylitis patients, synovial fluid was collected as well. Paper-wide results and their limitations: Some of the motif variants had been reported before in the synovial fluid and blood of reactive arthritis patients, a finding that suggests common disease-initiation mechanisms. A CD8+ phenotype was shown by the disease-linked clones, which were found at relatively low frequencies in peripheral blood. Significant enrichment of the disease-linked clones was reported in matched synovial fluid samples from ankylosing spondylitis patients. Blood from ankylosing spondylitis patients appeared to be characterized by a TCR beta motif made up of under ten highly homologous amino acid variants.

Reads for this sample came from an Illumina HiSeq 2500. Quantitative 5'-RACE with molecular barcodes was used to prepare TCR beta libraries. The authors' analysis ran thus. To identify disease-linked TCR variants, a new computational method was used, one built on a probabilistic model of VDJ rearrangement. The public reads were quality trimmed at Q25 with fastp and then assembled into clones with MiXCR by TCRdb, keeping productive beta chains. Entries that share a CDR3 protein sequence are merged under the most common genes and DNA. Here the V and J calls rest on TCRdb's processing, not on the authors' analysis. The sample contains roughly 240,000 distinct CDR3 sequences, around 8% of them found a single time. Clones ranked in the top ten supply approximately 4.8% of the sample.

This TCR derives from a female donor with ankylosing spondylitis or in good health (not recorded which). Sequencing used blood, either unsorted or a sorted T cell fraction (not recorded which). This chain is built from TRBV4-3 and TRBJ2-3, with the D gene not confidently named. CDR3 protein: CASSQDPQTTDTQYF. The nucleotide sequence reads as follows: TGCGCCAGCAGCCAAGATCCCCAGACCACAGATACGCAGTATTTT.